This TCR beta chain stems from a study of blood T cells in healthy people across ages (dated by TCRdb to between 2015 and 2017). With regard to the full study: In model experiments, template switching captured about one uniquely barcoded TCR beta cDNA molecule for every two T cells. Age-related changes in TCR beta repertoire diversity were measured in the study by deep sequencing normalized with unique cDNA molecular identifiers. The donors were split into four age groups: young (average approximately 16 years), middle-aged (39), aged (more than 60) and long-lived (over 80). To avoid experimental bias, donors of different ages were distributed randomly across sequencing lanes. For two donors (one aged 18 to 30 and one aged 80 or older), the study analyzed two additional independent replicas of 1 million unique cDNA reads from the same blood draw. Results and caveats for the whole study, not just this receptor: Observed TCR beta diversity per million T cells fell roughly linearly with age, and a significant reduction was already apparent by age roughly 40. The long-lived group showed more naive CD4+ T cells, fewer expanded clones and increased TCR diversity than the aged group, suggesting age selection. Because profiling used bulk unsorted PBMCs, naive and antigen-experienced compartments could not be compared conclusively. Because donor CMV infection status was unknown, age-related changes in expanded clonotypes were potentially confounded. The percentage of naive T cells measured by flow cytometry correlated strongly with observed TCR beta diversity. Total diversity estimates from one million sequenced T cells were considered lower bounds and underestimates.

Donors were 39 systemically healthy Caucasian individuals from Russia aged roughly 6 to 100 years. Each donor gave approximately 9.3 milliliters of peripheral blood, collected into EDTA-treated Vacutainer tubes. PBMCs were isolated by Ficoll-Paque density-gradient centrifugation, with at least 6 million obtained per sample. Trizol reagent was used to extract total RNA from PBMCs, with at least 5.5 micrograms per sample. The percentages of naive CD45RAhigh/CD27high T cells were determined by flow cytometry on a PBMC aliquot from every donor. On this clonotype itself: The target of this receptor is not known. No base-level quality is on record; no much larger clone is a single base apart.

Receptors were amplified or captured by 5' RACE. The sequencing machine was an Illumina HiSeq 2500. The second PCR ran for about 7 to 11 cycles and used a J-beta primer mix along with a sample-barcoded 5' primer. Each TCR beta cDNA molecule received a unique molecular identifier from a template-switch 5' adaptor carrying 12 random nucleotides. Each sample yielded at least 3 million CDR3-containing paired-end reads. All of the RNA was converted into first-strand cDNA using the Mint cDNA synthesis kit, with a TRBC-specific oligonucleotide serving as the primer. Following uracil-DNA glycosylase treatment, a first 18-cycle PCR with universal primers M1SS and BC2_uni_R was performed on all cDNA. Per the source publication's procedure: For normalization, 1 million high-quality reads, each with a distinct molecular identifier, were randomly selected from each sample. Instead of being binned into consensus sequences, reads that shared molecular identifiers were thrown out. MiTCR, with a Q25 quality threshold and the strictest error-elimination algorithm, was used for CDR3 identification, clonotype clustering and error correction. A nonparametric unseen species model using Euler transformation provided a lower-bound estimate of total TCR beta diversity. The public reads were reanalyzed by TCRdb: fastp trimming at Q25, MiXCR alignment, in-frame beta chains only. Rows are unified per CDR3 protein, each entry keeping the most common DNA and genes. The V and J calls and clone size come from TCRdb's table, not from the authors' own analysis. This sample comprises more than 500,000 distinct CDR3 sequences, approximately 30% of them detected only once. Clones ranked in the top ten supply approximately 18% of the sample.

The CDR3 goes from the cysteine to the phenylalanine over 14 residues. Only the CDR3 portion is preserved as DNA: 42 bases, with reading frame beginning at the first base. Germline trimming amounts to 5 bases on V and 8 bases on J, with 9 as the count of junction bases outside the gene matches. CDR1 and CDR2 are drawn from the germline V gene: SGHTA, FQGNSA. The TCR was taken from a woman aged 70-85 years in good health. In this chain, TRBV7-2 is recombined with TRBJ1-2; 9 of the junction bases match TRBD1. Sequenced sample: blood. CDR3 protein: CASSPLQGAQGYTF. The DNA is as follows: TGTGCCAGCAGCCCACTACAGGGGGCGCAAGGCTACACCTTC.